This T cell receptor beta chain was captured in a study of blood T cell repertoires in COVID-19. As for the study in general: Collection of acute and convalescent COVID-19 samples took place in the United States, Italy and Spain. PBMCs, B-cell-depleted T cells, or T cells were the source of the cDNA or gDNA that made up the material.

Original processing notes: Estimated nucleated cell counts came from reference gene primer amplification. Here immunoSEQ multiplex PCR was the method, and the copy in TCRdb shows in-frame clones only, minus some. V and J calls and clone size are given by that table; D and trimming were obtained from the DNA. The sample contains over 130,000 clones, 75% to 85% of which appear only once. Trimming removed 4 bases at V and 3 bases at J, with 13 bases between. Germline CDR1 and CDR2: SEHNR and FQNEAQ (reference sequence). The CDR3 spans 14 residues. This clone was counted a few times. V and J are TRBV7-9 and TRBJ2-7, with D maybe TRBD1 (5 bases). This receptor was obtained from an elderly woman with acute or convalescent COVID-19. Sequencing input: peripheral blood. CDR3 nucleotide sequence: TGTGCCAGCAGCTCACACTCAGGGAACTACGAGCAGTACTTC. Amino acids: CASSSHSGNYEQYF.